A single sample is the source of the 29 T cell receptor beta chains below, sequenced in a study of shared clonotypes between healthy human individuals. Clones were read by immunoSEQ multiplex PCR, and TCRdb kept only the in-frame ones, dropping some. The profile shows approximately 1.5 million clones, just under 99% of them singletons. The sample consisted of naive CD4+ T cells sorted from blood. Noted subset: CD45RA+ positively selected. The receptors stem from a man younger than 40 in good health.

Concerning this clone: Other DNA sequences in the same sample also yield this CDR3. DNA for the CDR3: TGTGCCACCAGCCGTACAAGCGATGAGCAGTTCTTC. It translates to CATSRTSDEQFF. The chain couples TRBV15 to TRBJ2-1; D gene uncertain. Between the trimmed V and J ends, which lost 5 bases and 8 bases, there was a span of 10 bases. The CDR3 is made up of 12 amino acids. Germline V gives CDR1 LNHNV, CDR2 YYDKDF (reference sequence).

The table lists this clone with a count of one. Distinct nucleotide sequences in the sample also encode this CDR3. V and J are TRBV5-4 and TRBJ1-1; TRBD1 is a possible D gene (5 bases). The CDR3 spans 14 residues. The germline gives CDR1 SGHNT, CDR2 YYREEE (reference sequence). Trimming removed 0 bases from V and 4 bases from J, with 10 bases in between. The CDR3 DNA follows: TGTGCCAGCAGCTTGGGCGCGGGGGGCACTGAAGCTTTCTTT. It specifies CASSLGAGGTEAFF.

The chain has TRBV7-8 and TRBJ1-2; TRBD1 matches 10 bases. Germline CDR1 SGHVS, CDR2 FQNEAQ. The trim removed 4 bases at V and 5 bases at J, leaving 7 bases unmatched. This CDR3 has 15 amino acids. The CDR3 DNA sequence: TGTGCCAGCAGCTCAAGACAGGGGGCGTCGTATGGCTACACCTTC. This gives the protein CASSSRQGASYGYTF.

This chain joins TRBV4-1 and TRBJ2-5; D might be TRBD1 or TRBD2, each matching 6 bases. Germline V gene lookup returns CDR1 MGHRA and CDR2 YSYEKL. The ends were cut back, 0 bases at V and 1 base at J, with 21 bases in the middle. This CDR3 is 19 amino acids long. CDR3 DNA: TGCGCCAGCAGCCAAGACTCAGGAGCCTGGGGGGCAGGCCAAGAGACCCAGTACTTC. This gives the protein CASSQDSGAWGAGQETQYF.

The chain recombines TRBV10-3 with TRBJ2-5, with 8 bases fitting TRBD2. Germline V gene sequence: CDR1 ENHRY, CDR2 SYGVKD. J lost 4 bases, V lost 6 bases, and 7 bases had no gene match. The CDR3 covers 14 residues. In DNA, the CDR3 is TGTGCCATCAGACCGGGACGGGAGGGAGAGACCCAGTACTTC. Protein sequence: CAIRPGREGETQYF.

This chain joins TRBV10-3 and TRBJ2-7, with no clear D. Trimming cost V 0 bases and J 0 bases, with 9 bases left between them. This CDR3 spans 15 amino acids. Germline-derived CDR1 and CDR2 are ENHRY and SYGVKD. In DNA form, the CDR3 reads TGTGCCATCAGTGAGTCGGTGATATTCTCCTACGAGCAGTACTTC. Translating it yields CAISESVIFSYEQYF.

This clone was recorded only once. CDR3 protein: CASSEFGRGNTGELFF. The CDR3 bases are TGTGCCAGCAGTGAATTTGGCAGGGGCAACACCGGGGAGCTGTTTTTT. V usage is TRBV25-1 and J usage is TRBJ2-2, with a weak D call TRBD1 (6 bases). Germline assignment: CDR1 MGHDK and CDR2 SYGVNS. This CDR3 has 16 amino acids. Trimming shortened V by 1 base and J by 2 bases, and 11 bases separated the two germline ends. The variable domain in full, completed from reference TRBV25-1 and TRBJ2-2, reads EADIYQTPRYLVIGTGKKITLECSQTMGHDKMYWYQQDPGMELHLIHYSYGVNSTEKGDLSSESTVSRIRTEHFPLTLESARPSHTSQYLCASSEFGRGNTGELFFGEGSRLTVL.

The chain joins TRBV6-1 to TRBJ2-6, with 7 positions matching TRBD1. This CDR3 comprises 13 residues. Germline CDR1 MNHNS, CDR2 SASEGT. V lost 8 bases to trimming and J lost 4 bases; unmatched junction nucleotides: 2. The CDR3 loop is CASRQGGANVLTF. The CDR3, as DNA: TGTGCCAGCCGACAGGGAGGGGCCAACGTCCTGACTTTC.

The chain joins TRBV18 to TRBJ1-3, with D perhaps TRBD1 (5 bases). From germline, CDR1 is KGHSH and CDR2 LQKENI. The CDR3 has 18 amino acids. V shed 6 bases and J shed 3 bases, with 24 bases lying between them. CDR3 sequence: CASSGQLGTTGRGNTIYF. CDR3 nucleotides: TGTGCCAGCTCGGGTCAACTGGGGACCACTGGACGTGGAAACACCATATATTTT.

J is TRBJ2-7 and V is TRBV29-1; 13 bases line up with TRBD2. V trimming: 6 bases; J trimming: 0 bases; junction bases outside the gene matches: 23. The length of the CDR3 is 21 residues. In germline, CDR1 is SQVTM, CDR2 ANQGSEA. The CDR3 DNA reads TGCAGCGTGATACAGGGGGTGAGTCGACTAGCGGGAGGACGGAGCTCCTACGAGCAGTACTTC. Residues: CSVIQGVSRLAGGRSSYEQYF.

The rearrangement uses TRBV29-1 and TRBJ2-1; D unresolved. Germline V gene lookup returns CDR1 SQVTM and CDR2 ANQGSEA. Trimming shortened V by 7 bases and J by 2 bases, and 15 bases separated the two germline ends. The CDR3 sequence is 14 residues long. This CDR3 is CSAYPADTYNEQFF. DNA for the CDR3: TGCAGCGCCTATCCCGCGGATACCTACAATGAGCAGTTCTTC.

V is TRBV5-4 and J is TRBJ2-6; TRBD1 aligns across 9 bases. V trimming: 4 bases; J trimming: 1 base; junction bases outside the gene matches: 9. The CDR3 totals 18 residues. In germline, CDR1 is SGHNT, CDR2 YYREEE (reference sequence). CDR3 in DNA: TGTGCCAGCAGCCCCAGTGGGACAGGGAATTCTGGGGCCAACGTCCTGACTTTC. This translates into CASSPSGTGNSGANVLTF.

In the case of this clone: Because the CDR3 is missing its conserved closing phenylalanine or tryptophan, this is likely a read error. No DNA is shown, since the ends of the CDR3 on it are uncertain; the CDR3 is the one TCRdb lists. The chain employs TRBV2 and TRBJ2-7; the DNA was not compared with TRBD1, the D call given in the table. The CDR3 adds up to 12 amino acids, both ends counted. Germline V CDR1 and CDR2: SNHLY, FYNNEI. CDR3: CASSDPGQGAST.

This clone occurred once. The chain joins TRBV6-1 to TRBJ2-3; TRBD2 agrees at 8 bases. V lost 7 bases to trimming and J lost 4 bases; unmatched junction nucleotides: 1. Germline assignment: CDR1 MNHNS and CDR2 SASEGT. The CDR3 contains 12 residues. DNA for the CDR3: TGTGCCAGCACCGGGGGGGCAGATACGCAGTATTTT. Protein: CASTGGADTQYF.

In DNA, the CDR3 is TGTGCCAGCGGCTACAGGGGTTCGACTAATGAAAAACTGTTTTTT. It encodes CASGYRGSTNEKLFF. This rearrangement joins TRBV27 to TRBJ1-4, with TRBD1 matching 7 bases. CDR3 length: 15 residues. Germline values: CDR1 MNHEY, CDR2 SMNVEV (reference sequence). With 8 bases clipped from V and 2 bases from J, the junction kept 8 bases outside the gene matches.

The chain carries TRBV10-3 and TRBJ2-3, with D perhaps matching TRBD1 (6 bases). Germline values: CDR1 ENHRY, CDR2 SYGVKD. The CDR3 covers 14 residues. Trimming took off 2 bases at V and 4 bases at J, with 10 bases between the two ends. The CDR3 coding sequence is TGTGCCATCAGTGAGGGCAGGGGTGCAGATACGCAGTATTTT. Translated: CAISEGRGADTQYF.

This rearrangement joins TRBV14 to TRBJ2-3, with TRBD2 identical over 13 bases. V gave up 4 bases and J gave up 2 bases; unmatched junction bases: 9. Germline V gene sequence: CDR1 SGHDN, CDR2 FVKESK. CDR3 size: 18 residues. The chain's CDR3 is CASSPLAGGQRATDTQYF. CDR3 nucleotides: TGTGCCAGCAGCCCACTAGCGGGAGGGCAAAGGGCCACAGATACGCAGTATTTT.

The V and J genes are TRBV5-6 and TRBJ2-1, with TRBD1 identical over 7 bases. CDR1 is SGHDT, CDR2 YYEEEE, per germline. The V gene end was trimmed by 10 bases and the J gene end by 16 bases; junction bases not matched to a gene: 8. The CDR3 runs 9 residues. CDR3 amino acids: CACYRDSFF. The CDR3 DNA reads TGTGCCTGTTATCGGGACAGCTTCTTC.

The rearrangement links TRBV6-5 to TRBJ1-1; no clear D gene. CDR1 MNHEY and CDR2 SVGAGI come from the germline V gene. The V and J ends lost 1 base and 2 bases respectively, with 11 bases between them. This CDR3 has 15 residues. The DNA of the CDR3 is TGTGCCAGCAGTTACTTTCAGGTAGTAAACACTGAAGCTTTCTTT. This encodes CASSYFQVVNTEAFF.

V and J are TRBV7-6 and TRBJ1-5; D gene ambiguous. The CDR3 totals 14 residues. The V gene lost 5 bases and the J gene lost 5 bases, with 13 bases spanning the gap. Germline CDR1 SGHVS, CDR2 FNYEAQ. The CDR3 loop reads CASSPRPGDQPQHF. DNA for the CDR3: TGTGCCAGCAGCCCACGACCGGGTGATCAGCCCCAGCATTTT.

This chain links TRBV18 with TRBJ1-2; D is uncertain. The CDR3 is 15 amino acids. CDR1 and CDR2 (germline): KGHSH, LQKENI. Trimming removed 5 bases at V and 7 bases at J, with 20 bases between. The CDR3 here is CASSKIRRPEGGYTF. Written as DNA, the CDR3 is TGTGCCAGCTCAAAGATTCGTCGACCTGAGGGTGGCTACACCTTC.

CDR3 DNA: TGTGCCAGCAGCTTAGTAGTTCGACGCCCCGGCTCCTACAATGAGCAGTTCTTC. It codes for CASSLVVRRPGSYNEQFF. This chain joins TRBV11-2 and TRBJ2-1; D not resolved. V shed 1 base and J shed 0 bases, with 16 bases lying between them. The germline V gene encodes CDR1 SGHAT and CDR2 FQNNGV. The CDR3 contains 18 residues. Full variable domain (remainder filled in from reference TRBV11-2 and TRBJ2-1): EAGVAQSPRYKIIEKRQSVAFWCNPISGHATLYWYQQILGQGPKLLIQFQNNGVVDDSQLPKDRFSAERLKGVDSTLKIQPAKLEDSAVYLCASSLVVRRPGSYNEQFFGPGTRLTVL.

The chain is built from TRBV6-6 and TRBJ2-2; no reliable D call. Per the germline V gene, CDR1 is MNHNY and CDR2 is SVGAGI (reference sequence). The CDR3 runs 15 residues. V was trimmed by 6 bases and J by 3 bases, leaving 14 bases between them. DNA for the CDR3: TGTGCCAGCAGCCGAGATGACCAGTACACCGGGGAGCTGTTTTTT. Amino acids: CASSRDDQYTGELFF.

The rearrangement uses TRBV25-1 and TRBJ1-2, with D possibly being TRBD1 (5 bases). CDR3 length equals 14 residues. Germline CDR1 reads MGHDK; CDR2 reads SYGVNS. Trimming removed 5 bases from V and 8 bases from J, with 18 bases in between. The CDR3 sequence is CASSPKFREVGYTF. The CDR3 DNA is TGTGCCAGCAGTCCCAAATTCAGGGAGGTCGGCTACACCTTC.

The J gene is TRBJ1-1, the V gene TRBV11-2; 7 bases line up with TRBD1. This CDR3 is built from 14 residues. The ends lost 7 bases at V and 3 bases at J; junction bases unmatched: 8. Germline CDR1 SGHAT, CDR2 FQNNGV. The CDR3 nucleotides are TGTGCCAGCAAGCACAGGGGCAGGGACACTGAAGCTTTCTTT. Its translation is CASKHRGRDTEAFF.

The V call is TRBV11-3, the J call TRBJ2-2; 8 bases align to TRBD2. The CDR3 loop spans 16 amino acids. V shed 5 bases and J 5 bases; nucleotides not matched to a gene: 10. The germline gives CDR1 SGHNT, CDR2 YENEEA. DNA for the CDR3: TGTGCCAGCAGCAGGAATCCGGGACTAGATACCGGGGAGCTGTTTTTT. Its protein product is CASSRNPGLDTGELFF.

The chain carries TRBV7-8 and TRBJ2-5; 7 nucleotides match TRBD1. After removal of 1 base from V and 2 bases from J, the junction contained 10 bases not matched to a gene. This CDR3 contains 17 residues. Germline CDR1 and CDR2: SGHVS and FQNEAQ. For the CDR3, the DNA is TGTGCCAGCAGCTTAGACAGGGGCTTTGGCTATCAAGAGACCCAGTACTTC. The encoded protein is CASSLDRGFGYQETQYF. Full variable domain (remainder filled in from reference TRBV7-8 and TRBJ2-5): GAGVSQSPRYKVAKRGQDVALRCDPISGHVSLFWYQQALGQGPEFLTYFQNEAQLDKSGLPSDRFFAERPEGSVSTLKIQRTQQEDSAVYLCASSLDRGFGYQETQYFGPGTRLLVL.

The V call is TRBV9, the J call TRBJ2-2; perhaps TRBD1 as D (6 bases). Germline CDR1 reads SGDLS; CDR2 reads YYNGEE. The CDR3 has 16 residues. Trimming shortened V by 0 bases and J by 3 bases, and 12 bases separated the two germline ends. The CDR3 sequence is CASSVGWQGHTGELFF. CDR3 DNA sequence: TGTGCCAGCAGCGTAGGATGGCAGGGGCACACCGGGGAGCTGTTTTTT. The full variable domain, completed using reference TRBV9 and TRBJ2-2, is DSGVTQTPKHLITATGQRVTLRCSPRSGDLSVYWYQQSLDQGLQFLIQYYNGEERAKGNILERFSAQQFPDLHSELNLSSLELGDSALYFCASSVGWQGHTGELFFGEGSRLTVL.

The chain recombines TRBV5-1 with TRBJ2-1; 9 bases map to TRBD2. Germline values: CDR1 SGHRS, CDR2 YFSETQ. After removal of 4 bases from V and 12 bases from J, the junction contained 8 bases not matched to a gene. The CDR3 contains 13 residues. This chain's CDR3 is CASSGGRAKAQFF. The CDR3 coding sequence is TGCGCCAGCAGCGGCGGGAGGGCCAAGGCGCAGTTCTTC.